The 28 T cell receptor beta chains in this list originate from one sample, sequenced in a study of blood T cells in healthy people across ages. A second PCR of 7 to 11 cycles used a sample-barcoded 5' primer and a J-beta primer mix. TCRdb analysed the 5' RACE reads with MiXCR anew, one entry per CDR3 protein. The profile covers fewer than 2,000,000 distinct CDR3 sequences, with 34% appearing a single time and about 10% taken by the ten largest. Sequenced sample: blood. Receptor source: a young woman in good health.

The rearrangement links TRBV6-5 to TRBJ1-2, with D maybe TRBD1 (6 bases). CDR1 MNHEY and CDR2 SVGAGI come from the germline V gene. CDR3 length equals 16 residues. Trimming cost V 6 bases and J 4 bases, with 21 bases left between them. The CDR3 protein is CASRTGDKTGSYGYTF. In nucleotides, the CDR3 is TGTGCCAGCAGAACCGGGGATAAGACAGGTTCCTATGGCTACACCTTC.

This clonotype was found a few times. The chain recombines TRBV24-1 with TRBJ2-1; possible D gene TRBD2, 5 bases. With 4 bases removed from V and 9 bases from J, the gap between germline ends came to 12 bases. Germline lookup yields CDR1 KGHDR and CDR2 SFDVKD. CDR3 length equals 13 residues. CDR3 loop: CATSEGDYLEQFF. The CDR3 DNA reads TGTGCCACCAGTGAGGGAGACTACCTTGAGCAGTTCTTC.

The chain combines TRBV27 with TRBJ2-5; 7 bases match TRBD2. The DNA matches TRBJ2-7 better at its end, which makes the J call doubtful. The germline CDR1 and CDR2 sequences are MNHEY and SMNVEV (reference sequence). The CDR3 spans 15 residues. CDR3: CASSEAGLGGNEQYF. In DNA, the CDR3 is TGTGCCAGCAGCGAGGCGGGCCTCGGGGGGAACGAGCAGTACTTC.

The chain carries TRBV7-9 and TRBJ2-3, with TRBD2 matching 9 bases. The length of the CDR3 is 17 residues. Trimming removed 5 bases from V and 4 bases from J; junction bases left unmatched: 13. Germline V gene data show CDR1 as SEHNR and CDR2 as FQNEAQ (reference sequence). CDR3 DNA sequence: TGTGCCAGCAGCACTCCCCCAGGCGGGGGGGGATCAGATACGCAGTATTTT. Protein sequence: CASSTPPGGGGSDTQYF.

The rearrangement joins TRBV7-6 to TRBJ1-2; unclear D gene. Germline CDR1 SGHVS, CDR2 FNYEAQ. V was shortened by 7 bases and J by 10 bases, with 25 bases between the two germline ends. The CDR3 has 15 residues. CDR3 residues: CASTGGLRDRNDYTF. The CDR3 DNA reads as TGTGCCAGCACCGGCGGCTTAAGGGATAGGAATGACTACACCTTC.

The chain carries TRBV4-1 and TRBJ2-3; 14 nucleotides match TRBD2. Germline V gives CDR1 MGHRA, CDR2 YSYEKL. V shed 0 bases, J shed 2 bases, and the junction held 10 bases outside the gene matches. The CDR3 totals 20 residues. CDR3 sequence (DNA): TGCGCCAGCAGCCAAGAACTGTTCGGGACTAGCGGGGGTACCACAGATACGCAGTATTTT. Protein sequence: CASSQELFGTSGGTTDTQYF.

This clonotype was counted many times. The chain carries TRBV12-3 or TRBV12-4 and TRBJ2-3; D is unclear. This CDR3 contains 15 residues. V was shortened by 3 bases and J by 1 base, with 11 bases between the two germline ends. In DNA form, the CDR3 reads TGTGCCAGCAGTTTTAGAAGGGCCCGCACAGATACGCAGTATTTT. Its protein is CASSFRRARTDTQYF.

This rearrangement joins TRBV4-1 to TRBJ2-3; D is possibly TRBD2 (5 bases). Germline assignment: CDR1 MGHRA and CDR2 YSYEKL. There are 15 residues in the CDR3. Trimming shortened V by 3 bases and J by 6 bases, and 16 bases separated the two germline ends. CDR3 loop: CASSHPVGKQDTQYF. The DNA of the CDR3 is TGCGCCAGCAGCCACCCCGTCGGGAAACAGGATACGCAGTATTTT.

This clonotype showed up just a few times. The chain uses TRBV20-1 and TRBJ2-5; 14 bases line up with TRBD2. The CDR3 spans 15 residues. V shed 4 bases and J 5 bases; nucleotides not matched to a gene: 6. The V gene's germline CDR1 is DFQATT and CDR2 SNEGSKA (reference sequence). This CDR3 is CSATSTSGGAETQYF. The DNA of the CDR3 is TGCAGTGCTACTTCGACTAGCGGGGGGGCGGAGACCCAGTACTTC.

V is TRBV30 and J is TRBJ1-5, with 7 bases fitting TRBD1. This CDR3 is 13 amino acids long. The V gene end was trimmed by 5 bases and the J gene end by 3 bases; junction bases not matched to a gene: 4. The germline V gene encodes CDR1 GTSNPN and CDR2 SVGIG (reference sequence). The CDR3 bases are TGTGCCTGGGCCGGGACAGACAATCAGCCCCAGCATTTT. Protein: CAWAGTDNQPQHF.

This rearrangement joins TRBV11-2 to TRBJ2-7, with a tentative D call TRBD2 (6 bases). The DNA end is more similar to TRBJ2-4, so the J call may be wrong. CDR3 length: 14 amino acids. Germline assignment: CDR1 SGHAT and CDR2 FQNNGV. CDR3 in DNA: TGTGCCAGCAGCCCCGGGACTTTCGGGAACATTCAGTACTTC. Amino acids: CASSPGTFGNIQYF.

The rearrangement uses TRBV7-9 and TRBJ2-7; D not certain. Germline CDR1 and CDR2: SEHNR and FQNEAQ (reference sequence). V lost 3 bases, J lost 3 bases, and 12 bases lay in between. This CDR3 is 14 amino acids long. The CDR3: CASSFETFNYEQYF. The CDR3 DNA reads TGTGCCAGCAGCTTTGAAACCTTCAACTACGAGCAGTACTTC.

This sequence joins TRBV4-1 and TRBJ2-3; 8 bases agree with TRBD1. V trimming: 1 base; J trimming: 4 bases; junction bases outside the gene matches: 10. The CDR3 loop spans 17 amino acids. Germline V gives CDR1 MGHRA, CDR2 YSYEKL. The DNA of the CDR3 is TGCGCCAGCAGCCAAGCGCTGGACAGGGTCCTCCCAGATACGCAGTATTTT. Protein sequence: CASSQALDRVLPDTQYF.

The table lists this clonotype with a few counts. The chain uses TRBV12-3 or TRBV12-4 and TRBJ2-7, with 9 bases that match TRBD2. With 6 bases clipped from V and 2 bases from J, the junction kept 8 bases outside the gene matches. CDR3 length equals 15 residues. The chain's CDR3 is CASSLSGGPTYEQYF. CDR3 bases: TGTGCCAGCAGCCTTAGCGGGGGACCTACCTACGAGCAGTACTTC.

The chain recombines TRBV11-1 with TRBJ2-6; D perhaps matches TRBD1 (6 bases). The length of the CDR3 is 22 residues. CDR1 and CDR2 (germline): SGHAT, FQDESV (reference sequence). Trimming pared 6 bases from V and 0 bases from J, leaving 30 bases between. The CDR3 sequence: CASRSIRLVSGHESSGANVLTF. DNA for the CDR3: TGTGCCAGCAGGTCCATCCGGTTGGTTTCGGGACACGAAAGCTCTGGGGCCAACGTCCTGACTTTC. The whole variable domain, filled in from reference TRBV11-1 and TRBJ2-6, reads EAEVAQSPRYKITEKSQAVAFWCDPISGHATLYWYRQILGQGPELLVQFQDESVVDDSQLPKDRFSAERLKGVDSTLKIQPAELGDSAMYLCASRSIRLVSGHESSGANVLTFGAGSRLTVL.

With regard to this clonotype: One end of the junction varies from germline; a read error may be responsible. The chain couples TRBV7-9 to TRBJ1-1; D gene uncertain. Germline loops: CDR1 SEHNR, CDR2 FQNEAQ (reference sequence). The CDR3 has 13 residues. The CDR3 DNA reads as TGTGCCAGCAGCCAAATGGTGGGCACTGAGGCTTTCTTT. It codes for CASSQMVGTEAFF.

The table lists this clonotype with a count of one. The rearrangement uses TRBV6-1 and TRBJ2-1; 13 bases agree with TRBD2. V lost 4 bases, J lost 7 bases, and 7 bases stayed unmatched. The CDR3 consists of 16 residues. Germline CDR1 MNHNS, CDR2 SASEGT. In DNA form, the CDR3 reads TGTGCCAGCAGTGGGGGACTAGCGGGAAAAACGAATGAGCAGTTCTTC. Translating gives CASSGGLAGKTNEQFF.

The J gene is TRBJ1-3, the V gene TRBV5-1; maybe TRBD1 (6 bases). Trimming stripped 4 bases from V and 2 bases from J, with 16 bases between. Germline CDR1 and CDR2: SGHRS and YFSETQ. The CDR3 is made up of 16 amino acids. The CDR3 bases are TGCGCCAGCAGCGTATTGACAGGAACTCCTGGAAACACCATATATTTT. Amino acids: CASSVLTGTPGNTIYF.

The chain combines TRBV12-3 or TRBV12-4 with TRBJ1-5; D possibly corresponds to TRBD1 (5 bases). This CDR3 region has 13 residues. Trimming shortened V by 6 bases and J by 3 bases, and 9 bases separated the two germline ends. The CDR3 DNA reads TGTGCCAGCAGGGGGGGAGTCAATCAGCCCCAGCATTTT. Residues: CASRGGVNQPQHF.

The sample holds a few counts of this clonotype. The J gene is TRBJ1-2, the V gene TRBV7-9, with D perhaps TRBD1 (6 bases). The CDR3 length is 15 residues. The V end was cut by 5 bases, the J end by 5 bases, with 18 bases between. Germline CDR1 is SEHNR and CDR2 is FQNEAQ (reference sequence). CDR3 amino acids: CASSQTGAPGYGYTF. CDR3 nucleotide sequence: TGTGCCAGCAGCCAGACGGGGGCGCCGGGTTATGGCTACACCTTC.

A few counts support this clonotype. The chain carries TRBV7-7 and TRBJ2-5; D is undetermined. Germline V gene sequence: CDR1 SSHAT, CDR2 FNYEAQ (reference sequence). V was cut by 3 bases and J by 1 base, with 6 bases left in between. The CDR3 runs to 13 residues. The DNA of the CDR3 is TGTGCCAGCAGCTTCAACAGCCAAGAGACCCAGTACTTC. Translation: CASSFNSQETQYF.

The chain carries TRBV18 and TRBJ2-1; weak D call: TRBD2 (6 bases). The CDR3 runs to 15 residues. V was shortened by 2 bases and J by 7 bases, with 15 bases between the two germline ends. The germline CDR1 and CDR2 sequences are KGHSH and LQKENI. The CDR3 region is CASSPRRELANEQFF. The CDR3 nucleotides are TGTGCCAGCTCACCAAGGAGGGAGCTAGCAAATGAGCAGTTCTTC. Complete variable domain (other parts from reference TRBV18 and TRBJ2-1): NAGVMQNPRHLVRRRGQEARLRCSPMKGHSHVYWYRQLPEEGLKFMVYLQKENIIDESGMPKERFSAEFPKEGPSILRIQQVVRGDSAAYFCASSPRRELANEQFFGPGTRLTVL.

The chain carries TRBV6-2 or TRBV6-3 and TRBJ2-1; 10 bases are a match to TRBD2. CDR3 size: 15 residues. With 3 bases clipped from V and 12 bases from J, the junction kept 11 bases outside the gene matches. Germline V CDR1 and CDR2: MNHEY, SVGEGT. The CDR3 nucleotides are TGTGCCAGCAGTTATCAAGCGGGAGGGCGGATCGGGCAGTTCTTC. Translation: CASSYQAGGRIGQFF.

Only a few counts were recorded for this clonotype. V is TRBV12-3 or TRBV12-4 and J is TRBJ1-1, with D maybe TRBD1 (6 bases). Trimming pared 6 bases from V and 3 bases from J, leaving 14 bases between. This CDR3 has 14 amino acids. The CDR3 region has the DNA TGTGCCAGCAGAACCGGGACACCAGACACTGAAGCTTTCTTT. It yields the protein CASRTGTPDTEAFF.

V and J are TRBV6-5 and TRBJ1-4; D remains unclear. The V gene lost 7 bases and the J gene lost 4 bases, with 13 bases spanning the gap. The V gene's germline CDR1 is MNHEY and CDR2 SVGAGI. The CDR3 extends over 14 amino acids. CDR3: CASKKEEFNEKLFF. CDR3 nucleotide sequence: TGTGCCAGCAAAAAGGAGGAGTTTAATGAAAAACTGTTTTTT.

J is TRBJ2-5 and V is TRBV4-1; the match to TRBD2 covers 7 bases. The germline gives CDR1 MGHRA, CDR2 YSYEKL. The CDR3 sequence is 15 residues long. The J segment lost 4 bases and the V segment lost 2 bases, leaving 7 bases of the junction unmatched. The CDR3 is CASSQSPVAGETQYF. CDR3 bases: TGCGCCAGCAGCCAATCCCCGGTAGCGGGAGAGACCCAGTACTTC.

The chain carries TRBV9 and TRBJ2-2; D unclear. There are 16 residues in the CDR3. Deletions cut 4 bases from V and 4 bases from J, with 17 bases between. Germline V CDR1 and CDR2: SGDLS, YYNGEE. Here the CDR3 DNA reads TGTGCCAGCAGCCCACTTTCTGGGTTGAGCACCGGGGAGCTGTTTTTT. Its translation: CASSPLSGLSTGELFF.

As to this clonotype: The junction and the germline gene differ at one end; a read error may be behind it. The J gene is TRBJ2-7, the V gene TRBV29-1; D gene uncertain. This CDR3 has 13 amino acids. Looked up from germline, CDR1 is SQVTM and CDR2 is ANQGSEA. CDR3 nucleotides: TGCGGCGTTGTTGGGCTGCCAACCTACGAGCAGTACTTC. Residues: CGVVGLPTYEQYF.